These 23 T cell receptor beta chains share one sample of origin, sequenced in a study of T cells after yellow fever vaccination. TCRdb reprocessed the 5' RACE reads via MiXCR and lists one record per CDR3 protein. Of hundreds of thousands of distinct CDR3 sequences listed, roughly an eighth were seen once; the top ten hold approximately 15%. The sample consisted of PBMCs, taken on the day of the yellow fever booster vaccination. The receptors were gathered from a man aged 30-40 years who received the YFV17D yellow fever vaccine.

The genes are TRBV20-1 and TRBJ1-3; D is uncertain. V lost 2 bases and J lost 6, with 5 bases in between. This CDR3 has 11 amino acids. CDR1 DFQATT and CDR2 SNEGSKA come from the germline V gene (reference sequence). DNA for the CDR3: TGCAGTGCTAGACAGGTAAACACCATATATTTT. This encodes CSARQVNTIYF.

V gene TRBV2 combines with J gene TRBJ1-1, with D possibly being TRBD1 (5 bases). This CDR3 region has 13 residues. The ends were cut back, 9 bases at V and 4 bases at J, with 15 bases in the middle. CDR1 and CDR2 (germline): SNHLY, FYNNEI. The CDR3 spells CARTWGRGTEAFF. As DNA, the CDR3 is TGTGCCAGAACCTGGGGGAGAGGCACTGAAGCTTTCTTT. Supplemented by reference TRBV2 and TRBJ1-1, the full variable domain reads EPEVTQTPSHQVTQMGQEVILRCVPISNHLYFYWYRQILGQKVEFLVSFYNNEISEKSEIFDDQFSVERPDGSNFTLKIRSTKLEDSAMYFCARTWGRGTEAFFGQGTRLTVV.

The chain couples TRBV20-1 to TRBJ2-5; 7 nucleotides align to TRBD2. The CDR3 is 16 residues long. The V and J ends lost 5 bases and 2 bases, in that order; junction bases with no gene match: 14. CDR1 is DFQATT, CDR2 SNEGSKA, per germline (reference sequence). In DNA form, the CDR3 reads TGCAGTGCTGCCGCGCTAGCGGAGCCCTCTCAAGAGACCCAGTACTTC. Translated: CSAAALAEPSQETQYF.

CDR3 coding DNA: TGTGCCAGCAGCTTAAGTTGGCAGCGGGGGTTCTCCTACGAGCAGTACTTC. It specifies CASSLSWQRGFSYEQYF. The chain carries TRBV7-2 and TRBJ2-7; 8 positions match TRBD2. The CDR3 extends over 17 amino acids. CDR1 is SGHTA and CDR2 is FQGNSA in the germline V gene. V was clipped by 2 bases and J by 0 bases; unmatched bases: 9.

This CDR3 is CAWGERALSILTF. CDR3 coding DNA: TGTGCCTGGGGGGAGAGGGCTCTGTCAATCCTGACTTTC. This chain links TRBV30 with TRBJ2-6, with D perhaps TRBD2 (5 bases). The length of the CDR3 is 13 residues. Looked up from germline, CDR1 is GTSNPN and CDR2 is SVGIG (reference sequence). V was cut by 5 bases and J by 14 bases, with 19 bases left in between.

The chain recombines TRBV29-1 with TRBJ2-2, with a weak D call TRBD2 (5 bases). The V gene's germline CDR1 is SQVTM and CDR2 ANQGSEA. The CDR3 has 12 residues. Trimming removed 4 bases from V and 5 bases from J, with 8 bases in between. CDR3 residues: CSVVSGTGELFF. For the CDR3, the DNA is TGCAGCGTTGTCTCGGGGACCGGGGAGCTGTTTTTT.

The rearrangement links TRBV19 to TRBJ2-7; D might be TRBD1 (5 bases). From germline, CDR1 is LNHDA and CDR2 SQIVND (reference sequence). There are 18 residues in the CDR3. Trimming cost V 3 bases and J 3 bases, with 24 bases left between them. The CDR3 DNA follows: TGTGCCAGTAGTATTGATGGGGCGCCTCTATCTCGCATCTACGAGCAGTACTTC. It codes for CASSIDGAPLSRIYEQYF.

This clonotype came up a few times. The rearrangement uses TRBV12-3 or TRBV12-4 and TRBJ2-1, with D possibly being TRBD1 or TRBD2 (5 bases each). The CDR3 consists of 14 residues. Trimming took 4 bases from V and 10 from J, leaving 17 bases between them. The CDR3 spells CASSSTGPRIEQFF. CDR3 in DNA: TGTGCCAGCAGTTCAACGGGACCCCGAATAGAGCAGTTCTTC.

The chain links TRBV20-1 to TRBJ1-5; D uncertain. The CDR3 is 12 amino acids. Trimming took off 3 bases at V and 3 bases at J, with 6 bases between the two ends. Germline CDR1 and CDR2: DFQATT and SNEGSKA (reference sequence). The CDR3 loop reads CSASRLNQPQHF. DNA of the CDR3: TGCAGTGCTAGTAGGCTCAATCAGCCCCAGCATTTT.

This clonotype turned up a few times. V is TRBV20-1 and J is TRBJ2-5, with 8 bases matching TRBD1. The V and J ends lost 2 bases and 1 base, in that order; junction bases with no gene match: 9. There are 16 residues in the CDR3. The germline V gene encodes CDR1 DFQATT and CDR2 SNEGSKA (reference sequence). CDR3 DNA sequence: TGCAGTGCTAGAACTCCGAGACAGGGGATCCAAGAGACCCAGTACTTC. Encoded protein: CSARTPRQGIQETQYF.

CDR3 in DNA: TGCAGTGCTAGAGATCCTAAAAAGCAGGGAGGCCCAGAGACCCAGTACTTC. Residues: CSARDPKKQGGPETQYF. The chain links TRBV20-1 to TRBJ2-5; a weak D match, TRBD2 (6 bases). V shed 0 bases and J shed 4 bases, with 21 bases lying between them. Germline lookup yields CDR1 DFQATT and CDR2 SNEGSKA (reference sequence). CDR3 length equals 17 residues.

The rearrangement joins TRBV12-3 or TRBV12-4 to TRBJ2-5, with 7 positions matching TRBD1. V shed 5 bases and J 2 bases; nucleotides not matched to a gene: 11. The CDR3 covers 16 residues. The CDR3 DNA follows: TGTGCCAGCAGTCTGCCAAATCACAGGGGTCAAGAGACCCAGTACTTC. It specifies CASSLPNHRGQETQYF.

This clonotype has only a few counts. The chain links TRBV7-8 to TRBJ1-2; D remains unclear. The CDR3 is 13 amino acids. CDR1 is SGHVS, CDR2 FQNEAQ, per germline. Trimming shortened V by 1 base and J by 4 bases, and 7 bases separated the two germline ends. The CDR3 spells CASSLGVGYGYTF. The CDR3 DNA follows: TGTGCCAGCAGCTTAGGGGTCGGCTATGGCTACACCTTC.

This clonotype was picked up a small number of times. The J gene is TRBJ2-7, the V gene TRBV4-3; no clear D gene. V was trimmed by 1 base and J by 0 bases, leaving 10 bases between them. Germline values: CDR1 LGHNA, CDR2 YSLEER. This CDR3 spans 15 amino acids. CDR3 region: CASSQAHWDSYEQYF. The CDR3 DNA is TGCGCCAGCAGCCAAGCCCATTGGGACTCCTACGAGCAGTACTTC.

This chain joins TRBV28 and TRBJ2-1; TRBD1 is a possible D gene (5 bases). V lost 10 bases and J lost 5, with 9 bases in between. The germline gives CDR1 MDHEN, CDR2 SYDVKM. The CDR3 extends over 11 amino acids. For the CDR3, the DNA is TGTGCCACCGACAGCAACAATGAGCAGTTCTTC. Translation: CATDSNNEQFF. Based on the CDR3 plus reference TRBV28 and TRBJ2-1, the full variable domain is DVKVTQSSRYLVKRTGEKVFLECVQDMDHENMFWYRQDPGLGLRLIYFSYDVKMKEKGDIPEGYSVSREKKERFSLILESASTNQTSMYLCATDSNNEQFFGPGTRLTVL.

This clonotype came up many times. The chain recombines TRBV7-2 with TRBJ1-2, with unresolved D. Looked up from germline, CDR1 is SGHTA and CDR2 is FQGNSA. The germline V and J ends were trimmed by 5 bases and 4 bases, with 14 bases remaining between them. The CDR3 is 14 residues long. The CDR3 nucleotides read TGTGCCAGCAGCAACGCCGGTGGAGTCTATGGCTACACCTTC. It translates to CASSNAGGVYGYTF.

There are many counts of this clonotype. The J gene is TRBJ2-1, the V gene TRBV7-9; no firm D call. Trimming cost V 1 base and J 10 bases, with 8 bases left between them. The CDR3 spans 12 residues. Germline values: CDR1 SEHNR, CDR2 FQNEAQ (reference sequence). CDR3 loop: CASSLDIGEQFF. DNA for the CDR3: TGTGCCAGCAGCTTAGATATAGGGGAGCAGTTCTTC.

In its sample, this clonotype was seen a few times. The gene calls are TRBV14 and TRBJ2-1, with D perhaps matching TRBD1 (5 bases). Between the trimmed V and J ends, which lost 4 bases and 4 bases, there was a span of 17 bases. Germline V CDR1 and CDR2: SGHDN, FVKESK. CDR3 length: 16 residues. CDR3 residues: CASSLITGGNYNEQFF. The CDR3 nucleotides read TGTGCCAGCAGCCTCATCACAGGTGGGAATTACAATGAGCAGTTCTTC.

This clonotype was counted a few times. The chain links TRBV6-1 to TRBJ2-3; D not certain. Trimming cost V 2 bases and J 8 bases, with 17 bases left between them. CDR3 length: 15 amino acids. Germline lookup yields CDR1 MNHNS and CDR2 SASEGT. The CDR3 sequence is CASSESLVSSGTQYF. For the CDR3, the DNA is TGTGCCAGCAGTGAAAGCCTAGTTTCGTCGGGTACGCAGTATTTT.

This rearrangement joins TRBV6-6 to TRBJ2-5; 7 bases agree with TRBD2. The CDR3 has 13 amino acids. Germline values: CDR1 MNHNY, CDR2 SVGAGI (reference sequence). Trimming at V came to 8 bases and at J to 2 bases, leaving 5 bases not matched to a gene. The CDR3 here is CASGGGKQETQYF. CDR3 sequence (DNA): TGTGCCAGCGGGGGGGGGAAGCAAGAGACCCAGTACTTC.

V is TRBV6-2 or TRBV6-3 and J is TRBJ2-1, with D perhaps given as TRBD1 or TRBD2 (6 bases each). This CDR3 region has 16 residues. The V end lost 6 bases, the J end lost 4 bases, and 19 bases lay between the germline ends. In germline, CDR1 is MNHEY, CDR2 SVGEGT. CDR3 region: CASSPSWGDNYNEQFF. The CDR3 bases are TGTGCCAGCAGCCCCTCGTGGGGGGACAATTACAATGAGCAGTTCTTC.

This chain links TRBV19 with TRBJ2-5; 8 nucleotides agree with TRBD1. Losses at the gene ends were 8 bases for V and 5 bases for J; bases not matched to a gene: 10. Germline V gene data show CDR1 as LNHDA and CDR2 as SQIVND (reference sequence). This CDR3 is built from 14 residues. In DNA form, the CDR3 reads TGTGCCAGTCGCAGGGGGCTTCCGGGGGAGACCCAGTACTTC. Translation gives CASRRGLPGETQYF.

This clonotype was counted a few times. V usage is TRBV7-2 and J usage is TRBJ1-6, with 7 nucleotides matching TRBD1. This CDR3 region has 14 residues. Trimming removed 5 bases from V and 6 bases from J; junction bases left unmatched: 4. Germline V gene lookup returns CDR1 SGHTA and CDR2 FQGNSA. This CDR3 reads CASSVRGPNSPLHF. The CDR3 DNA is TGTGCCAGCAGCGTAAGGGGGCCTAATTCACCCCTCCACTTT. The full variable domain, rest sourced from reference TRBV7-2 and TRBJ1-6, is GAGVSQSPSNKVTEKGKDVELRCDPISGHTALYWYRQSLGQGLEFLIYFQGNSAPDKSGLPSDRFSAERTGGSVSTLTIQRTQQEDSAVYLCASSVRGPNSPLHFGNGTRLTVT.